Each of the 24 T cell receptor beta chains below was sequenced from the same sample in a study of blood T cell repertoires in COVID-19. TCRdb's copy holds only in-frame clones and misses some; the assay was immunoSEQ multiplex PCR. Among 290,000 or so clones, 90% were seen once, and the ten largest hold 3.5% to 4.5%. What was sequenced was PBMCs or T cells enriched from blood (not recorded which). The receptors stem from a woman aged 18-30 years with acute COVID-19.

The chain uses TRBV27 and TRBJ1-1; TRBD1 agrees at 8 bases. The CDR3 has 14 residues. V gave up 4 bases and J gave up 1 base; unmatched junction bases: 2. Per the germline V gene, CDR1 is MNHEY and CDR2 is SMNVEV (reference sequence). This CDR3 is CASSSTGGNTEAFF. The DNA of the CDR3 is TGTGCCAGCAGTTCAACAGGGGGGAACACTGAAGCTTTCTTT.

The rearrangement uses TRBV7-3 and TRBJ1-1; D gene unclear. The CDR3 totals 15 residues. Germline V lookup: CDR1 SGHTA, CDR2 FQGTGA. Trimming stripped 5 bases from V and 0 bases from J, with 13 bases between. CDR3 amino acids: CASSRSHGVNTEAFF. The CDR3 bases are TGTGCCAGCAGCCGCTCCCACGGGGTGAACACTGAAGCTTTCTTT. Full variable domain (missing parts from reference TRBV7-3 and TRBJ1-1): GAGVSQTPSNKVTEKGKYVELRCDPISGHTALYWYRQSLGQGPEFLIYFQGTGAADDSGLPNDRFFAVRPEGSVSTLKIQRTERGDSAVYLCASSRSHGVNTEAFFGQGTRLTVV.

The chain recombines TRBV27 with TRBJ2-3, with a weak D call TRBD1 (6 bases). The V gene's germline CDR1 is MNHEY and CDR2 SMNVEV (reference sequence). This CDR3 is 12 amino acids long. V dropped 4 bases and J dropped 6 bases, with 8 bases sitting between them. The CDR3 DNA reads TGTGCCAGCAGTTCTCAGGGGGATACGCAGTATTTT. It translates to CASSSQGDTQYF.

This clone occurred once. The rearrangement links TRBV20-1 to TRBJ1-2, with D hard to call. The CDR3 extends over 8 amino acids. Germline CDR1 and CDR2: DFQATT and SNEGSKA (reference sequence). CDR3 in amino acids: CSGDGYTF. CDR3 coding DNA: TGCAGCGGGGATGGCTACACCTTC.

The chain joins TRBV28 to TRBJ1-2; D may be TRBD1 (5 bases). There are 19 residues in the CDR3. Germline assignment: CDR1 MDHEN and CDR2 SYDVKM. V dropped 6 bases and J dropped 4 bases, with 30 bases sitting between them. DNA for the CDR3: TGTGCCAGCAGCCCCCCGTGGGGGGGTGGGGGTGTTCGTGGCTATGGCTACACCTTC. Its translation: CASSPPWGGGGVRGYGYTF.

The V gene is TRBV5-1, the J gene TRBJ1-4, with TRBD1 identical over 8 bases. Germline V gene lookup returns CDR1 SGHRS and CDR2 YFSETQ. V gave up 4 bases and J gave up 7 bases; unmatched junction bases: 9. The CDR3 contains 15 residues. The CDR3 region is CASSPDREGAEKLFF. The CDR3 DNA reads TGCGCCAGCAGCCCGGACAGGGAGGGAGCTGAAAAACTGTTTTTT.

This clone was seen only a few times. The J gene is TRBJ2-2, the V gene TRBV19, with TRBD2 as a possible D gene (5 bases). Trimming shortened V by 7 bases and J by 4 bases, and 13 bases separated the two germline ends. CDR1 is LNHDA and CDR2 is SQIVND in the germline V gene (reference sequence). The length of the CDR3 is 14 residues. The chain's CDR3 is CASTKRGSTGELFF. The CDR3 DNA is TGTGCCAGTACCAAAAGAGGGTCCACCGGGGAGCTGTTTTTT.

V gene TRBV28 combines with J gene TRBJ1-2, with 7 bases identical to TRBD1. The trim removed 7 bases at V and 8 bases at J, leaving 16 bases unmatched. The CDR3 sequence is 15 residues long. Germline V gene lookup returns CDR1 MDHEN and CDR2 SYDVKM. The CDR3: CASTISTGAVRGYTF. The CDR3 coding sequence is TGTGCCAGCACAATCTCTACAGGGGCGGTTCGGGGCTACACCTTC.

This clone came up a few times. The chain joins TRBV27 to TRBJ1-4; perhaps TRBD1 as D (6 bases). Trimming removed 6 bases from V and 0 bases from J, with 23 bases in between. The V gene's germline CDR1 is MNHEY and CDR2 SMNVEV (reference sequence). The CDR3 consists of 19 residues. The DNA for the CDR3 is TGTGCCAGCAGATTACACAGGGTTGGGGGCATGTCAACTAATGAAAAACTGTTTTTT. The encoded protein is CASRLHRVGGMSTNEKLFF.

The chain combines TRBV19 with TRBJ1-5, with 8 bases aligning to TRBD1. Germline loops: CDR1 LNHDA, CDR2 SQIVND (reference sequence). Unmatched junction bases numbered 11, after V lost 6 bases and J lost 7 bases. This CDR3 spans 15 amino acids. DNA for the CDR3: TGTGCCAGTAGCCGGACAGGGCCACCGTGGCAGCCCCAGCATTTT. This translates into CASSRTGPPWQPQHF. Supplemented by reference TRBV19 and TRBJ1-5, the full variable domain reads DGGITQSPKYLFRKEGQNVTLSCEQNLNHDAMYWYRQDPGQGLRLIYYSQIVNDFQKGDIAEGYSVSREKKESFPLTVTSAQKNPTAFYLCASSRTGPPWQPQHFGDGTRLSIL.

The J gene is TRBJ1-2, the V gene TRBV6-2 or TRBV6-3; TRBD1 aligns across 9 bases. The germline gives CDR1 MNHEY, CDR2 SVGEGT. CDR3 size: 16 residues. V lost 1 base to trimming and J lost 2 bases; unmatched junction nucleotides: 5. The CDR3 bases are TGTGCCAGCAGTTACTTGGGACAGGGCTCCAACTATGGCTACACCTTC. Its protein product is CASSYLGQGSNYGYTF.

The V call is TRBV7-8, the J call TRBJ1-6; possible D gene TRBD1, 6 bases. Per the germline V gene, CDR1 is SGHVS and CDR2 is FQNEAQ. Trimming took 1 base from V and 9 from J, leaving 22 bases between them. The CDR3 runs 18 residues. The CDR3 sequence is CASSLDGSEGGAGSPLHF. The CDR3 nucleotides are TGTGCCAGCAGCTTAGATGGCTCGGAAGGGGGGGCCGGTTCACCCCTCCACTTT.

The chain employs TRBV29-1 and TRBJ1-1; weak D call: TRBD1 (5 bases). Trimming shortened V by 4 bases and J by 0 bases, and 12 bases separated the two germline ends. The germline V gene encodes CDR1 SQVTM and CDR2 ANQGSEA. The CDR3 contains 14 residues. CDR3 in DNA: TGCAGCGTTGGCAGGGTCGACATGAACACTGAAGCTTTCTTT. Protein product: CSVGRVDMNTEAFF. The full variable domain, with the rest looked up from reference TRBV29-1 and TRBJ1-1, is SAVISQKPSRDICQRGTSLTIQCQVDSQVTMMFWYRQQPGQSLTLIATANQGSEATYESGFVIDKFPISRPNLTFSTLTVSNMSPEDSSIYLCSVGRVDMNTEAFFGQGTRLTVV.

The CDR3 DNA reads as TGTGCCAGTAGTAGCCCCCGGAGCTGGCAAGAGACCCAGTACTTC. This encodes CASSSPRSWQETQYF. The chain couples TRBV19 to TRBJ2-5; D not resolved. The CDR3 totals 15 residues. CDR1 and CDR2 from the germline V gene are LNHDA and SQIVND (reference sequence). Trimming shortened V by 4 bases and J by 2 bases, and 14 bases separated the two germline ends.

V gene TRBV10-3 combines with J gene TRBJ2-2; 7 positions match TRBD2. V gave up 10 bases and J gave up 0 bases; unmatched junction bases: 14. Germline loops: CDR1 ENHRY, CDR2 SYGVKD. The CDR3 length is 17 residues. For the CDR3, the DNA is TGTGCCACCCTCAGCGGGAAAGGCGGCGCGAACACCGGGGAGCTGTTTTTT. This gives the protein CATLSGKGGANTGELFF.

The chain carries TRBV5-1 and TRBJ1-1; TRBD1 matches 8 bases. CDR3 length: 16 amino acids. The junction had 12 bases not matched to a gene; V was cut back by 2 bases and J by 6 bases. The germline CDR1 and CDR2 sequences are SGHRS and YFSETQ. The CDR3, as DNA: TGCGCCAGCAGCTTACAGGGGGAACTCCTCAGCGCTGAAGCTTTCTTT. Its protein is CASSLQGELLSAEAFF.

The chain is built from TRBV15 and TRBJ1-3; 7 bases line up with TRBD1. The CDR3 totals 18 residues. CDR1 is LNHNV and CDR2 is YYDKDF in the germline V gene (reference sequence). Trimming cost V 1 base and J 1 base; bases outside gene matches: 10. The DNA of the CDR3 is TGTGCCACCAGCAGAGTGACGATGGACAGGATGTCTGGAAACACCATATATTTT. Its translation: CATSRVTMDRMSGNTIYF. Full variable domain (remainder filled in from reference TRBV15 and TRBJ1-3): DAMVIQNPRYQVTQFGKPVTLSCSQTLNHNVMYWYQQKSSQAPKLLFHYYDKDFNNEADTPDNFQSRRPNTSFCFLDIRSPGLGDTAMYLCATSRVTMDRMSGNTIYFGEGSWLTVV.

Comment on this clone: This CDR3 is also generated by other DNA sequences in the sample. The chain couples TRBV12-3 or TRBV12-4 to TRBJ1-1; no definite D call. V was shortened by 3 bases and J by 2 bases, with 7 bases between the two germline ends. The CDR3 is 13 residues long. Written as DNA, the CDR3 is TGTGCCAGCAGTTTTGGCAGAAACACTGAAGCTTTCTTT. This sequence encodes CASSFGRNTEAFF.

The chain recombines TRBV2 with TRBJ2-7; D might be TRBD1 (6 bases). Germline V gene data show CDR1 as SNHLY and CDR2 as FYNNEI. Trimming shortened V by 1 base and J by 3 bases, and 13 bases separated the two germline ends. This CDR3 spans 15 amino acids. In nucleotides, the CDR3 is TGTGCCAGCAGTGAAGGGGGCAGGGGCGTCTACGAGCAGTACTTC. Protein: CASSEGGRGVYEQYF.

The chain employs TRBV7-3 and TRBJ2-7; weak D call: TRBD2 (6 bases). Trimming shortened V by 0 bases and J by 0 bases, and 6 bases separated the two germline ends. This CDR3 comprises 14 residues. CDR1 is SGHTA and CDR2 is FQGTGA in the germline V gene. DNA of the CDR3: TGTGCCAGCAGCTTAACGCGGGACTCCTACGAGCAGTACTTC. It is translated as CASSLTRDSYEQYF.

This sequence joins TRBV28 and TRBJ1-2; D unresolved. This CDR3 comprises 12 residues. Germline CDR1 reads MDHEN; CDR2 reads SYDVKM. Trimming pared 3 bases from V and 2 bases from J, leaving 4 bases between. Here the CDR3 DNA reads TGTGCCAGCAGTTTCAGGAACTATGGCTACACCTTC. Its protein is CASSFRNYGYTF.

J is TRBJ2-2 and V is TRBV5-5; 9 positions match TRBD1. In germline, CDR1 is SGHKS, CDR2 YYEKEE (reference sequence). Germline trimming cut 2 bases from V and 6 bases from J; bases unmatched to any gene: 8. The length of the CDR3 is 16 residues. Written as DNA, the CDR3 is TGTGCCAGCAGCTTTACCGGGACAGGGTTCGCCGGGGAGCTGTTTTTT. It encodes CASSFTGTGFAGELFF. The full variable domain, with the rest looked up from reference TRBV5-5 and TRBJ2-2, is DAGVTQSPTHLIKTRGQQVTLRCSPISGHKSVSWYQQVLGQGPQFIFQYYEKEERGRGNFPDRFSARQFPNYSSELNVNALLLGDSALYLCASSFTGTGFAGELFFGEGSRLTVL.

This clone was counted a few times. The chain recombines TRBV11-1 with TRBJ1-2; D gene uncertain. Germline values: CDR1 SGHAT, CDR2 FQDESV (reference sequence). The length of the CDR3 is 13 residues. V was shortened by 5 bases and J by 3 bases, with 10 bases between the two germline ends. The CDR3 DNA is TGTGCCAGCAGCATCGGTACGGACTATGGCTACACCTTC. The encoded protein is CASSIGTDYGYTF.

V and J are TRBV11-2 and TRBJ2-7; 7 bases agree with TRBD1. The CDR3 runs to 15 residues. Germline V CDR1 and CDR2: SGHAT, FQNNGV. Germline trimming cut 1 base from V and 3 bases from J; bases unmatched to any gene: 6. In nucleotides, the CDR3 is TGTGCCAGCAGCTTAGGAAGGGACAGCTTCTACGAGCAGTACTTC. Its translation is CASSLGRDSFYEQYF.